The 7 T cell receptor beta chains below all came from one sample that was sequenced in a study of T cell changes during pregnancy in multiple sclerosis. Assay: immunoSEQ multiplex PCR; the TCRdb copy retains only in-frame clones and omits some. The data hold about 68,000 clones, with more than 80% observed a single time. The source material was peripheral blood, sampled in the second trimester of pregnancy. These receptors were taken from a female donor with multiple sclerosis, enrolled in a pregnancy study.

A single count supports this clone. CDR3 nucleotides: TGTGCCAGCTCACCCCCCCCGACAGGGGCCGGGGCCAACGTCCTGACTTTC. The encoded protein is CASSPPPTGAGANVLTF. This chain uses TRBV18 with TRBJ2-6; the match to TRBD1 covers 8 bases. The CDR3 length is 17 residues. CDR1 and CDR2 (germline): KGHSH, LQKENI. V was clipped by 3 bases and J by 4 bases; unmatched bases: 8.

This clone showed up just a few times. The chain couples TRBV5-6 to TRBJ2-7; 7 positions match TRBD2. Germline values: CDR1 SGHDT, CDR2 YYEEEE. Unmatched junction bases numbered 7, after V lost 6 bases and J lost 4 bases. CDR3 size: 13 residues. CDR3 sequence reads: CASTPGLTYEQYF. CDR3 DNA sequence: TGTGCCAGCACCCCGGGACTAACATACGAGCAGTACTTC.

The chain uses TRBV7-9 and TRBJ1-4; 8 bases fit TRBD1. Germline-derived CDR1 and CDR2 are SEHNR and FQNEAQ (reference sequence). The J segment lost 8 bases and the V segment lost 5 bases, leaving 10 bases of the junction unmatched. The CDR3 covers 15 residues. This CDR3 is CASSTHRGKREKLFF. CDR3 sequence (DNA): TGTGCCAGCAGCACACACAGGGGGAAGAGGGAAAAACTGTTTTTT.

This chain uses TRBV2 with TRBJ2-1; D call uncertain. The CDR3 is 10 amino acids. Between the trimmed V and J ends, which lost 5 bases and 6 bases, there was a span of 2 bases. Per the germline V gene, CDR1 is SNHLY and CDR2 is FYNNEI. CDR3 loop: CASSRNEQFF. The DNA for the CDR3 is TGTGCCAGCAGTCGCAATGAGCAGTTCTTC.

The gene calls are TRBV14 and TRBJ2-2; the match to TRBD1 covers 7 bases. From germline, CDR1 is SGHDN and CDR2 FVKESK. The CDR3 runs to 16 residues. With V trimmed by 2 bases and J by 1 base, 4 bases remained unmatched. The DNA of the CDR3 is TGTGCCAGCAGCCAACAGACAGGGCGGAACACCGGGGAGCTGTTTTTT. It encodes CASSQQTGRNTGELFF.

The CDR3 DNA reads TGTGCCAGCAGTTTACAATTCGGAGGAGCAGATGAAAAACTGTTTTTT. Translation gives CASSLQFGGADEKLFF. The rearrangement uses TRBV28 and TRBJ1-4; no clear D gene. The CDR3 is 16 residues long. CDR1 is MDHEN, CDR2 SYDVKM, per germline. V was trimmed by 2 bases and J by 6 bases, leaving 16 bases between them. The whole variable domain, filled in from reference TRBV28 and TRBJ1-4, reads DVKVTQSSRYLVKRTGEKVFLECVQDMDHENMFWYRQDPGLGLRLIYFSYDVKMKEKGDIPEGYSVSREKKERFSLILESASTNQTSMYLCASSLQFGGADEKLFFGSGTQLSVL.

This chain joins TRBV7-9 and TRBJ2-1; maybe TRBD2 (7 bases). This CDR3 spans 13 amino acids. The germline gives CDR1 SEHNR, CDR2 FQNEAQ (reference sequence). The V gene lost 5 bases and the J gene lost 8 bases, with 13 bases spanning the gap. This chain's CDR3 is CASSLGGVDEQFF. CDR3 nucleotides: TGTGCCAGCAGCCTAGGGGGGGTCGATGAGCAGTTCTTC.